This T cell receptor beta chain was profiled in a study of cytomegalovirus exposure and HLA in healthy donors. General observations from the study: A few chains tied to CMV proved CMV antigen-specific in vitro.

The primer mix had 60 Vbeta and 13 Jbeta primers. Profiled with immunoSEQ multiplex PCR; TCRdb holds only in-frame clones, not every one. The sample gives hundreds of thousands of clones, around 80% of which show up once; around 6% is in the top ten. Nominally healthy donors were sampled, though unrecorded immune exposures were likely. On this clone: Antigen unknown.

J lost 3 bases, V lost 8 bases, and 9 bases had no gene match. Germline V gives CDR1 MNHEY, CDR2 SVGAGI. The CDR3 is made up of 15 amino acids. The sequenced sample was PBMCs. This chain links TRBV6-5 with TRBJ1-4; TRBD1 matches at 7 bases. This receptor was identified in a man aged 35-49 years in good health and CMV-seropositive. CDR3 protein: CASARDSRPNEKLFF. The CDR3 DNA is TGTGCCAGCGCCCGGGACAGCAGACCTAATGAAAAACTGTTTTTT.